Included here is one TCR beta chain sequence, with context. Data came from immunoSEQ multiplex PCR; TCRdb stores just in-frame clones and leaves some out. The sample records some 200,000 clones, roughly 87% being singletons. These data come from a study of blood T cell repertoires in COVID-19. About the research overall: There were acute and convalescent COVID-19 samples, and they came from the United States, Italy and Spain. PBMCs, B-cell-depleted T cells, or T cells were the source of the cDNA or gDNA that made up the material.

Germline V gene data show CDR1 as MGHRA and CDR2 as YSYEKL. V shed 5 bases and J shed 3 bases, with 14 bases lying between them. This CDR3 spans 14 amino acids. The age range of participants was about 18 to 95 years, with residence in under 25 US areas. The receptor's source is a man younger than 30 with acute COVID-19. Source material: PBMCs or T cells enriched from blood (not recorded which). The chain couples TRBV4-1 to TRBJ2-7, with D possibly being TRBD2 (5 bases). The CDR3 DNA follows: TGCGCCAGCAGCATGAGGGAGAGTGGCTACGAGCAGTACTTC. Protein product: CASSMRESGYEQYF.